This T cell receptor (beta chain) was recorded in a study of OX40 agonist ivuxolimab in advanced cancers. People who had autoimmune disease history or systemic immunosuppression were excluded. This table comes from immunoSEQ multiplex PCR, and its TCRdb copy is limited to in-frame clones, with some not included. The profile shows under 65,000 clones, 75% to 95% of them singletons. For this clone: The antigen is undetermined.

V shed 4 bases, J shed 4 bases, and the junction held 14 bases outside the gene matches. The CDR3 runs to 18 residues. CDR1 and CDR2 (germline): SGHAT, FQNNGV. Study findings and constraints: By week 6 at 0.1 to 3.0 mg/kg, blood CD4+ and CD8+ T cells had expanded clonally. Researchers did not determine the expanded peripheral T cells' antigen specificity.

This rearrangement joins TRBV11-2 to TRBJ2-3; 10 bases are a match to TRBD2. This clonotype originated in an adult with an advanced solid tumor such as melanoma, head and neck, liver or kidney cancer. This specimen was CD4+ or CD8+ T cells sorted from blood, taken in a trial of the OX40 agonist ivuxolimab. The DNA of the CDR3 is TGTGCCAGCAGCTCCCAGTGGGCTAGCGGGAGCACTCCAGATACGCAGTATTTT. Its protein is CASSSQWASGSTPDTQYF. Based on the CDR3 plus reference TRBV11-2 and TRBJ2-3, the full variable domain is EAGVAQSPRYKIIEKRQSVAFWCNPISGHATLYWYQQILGQGPKLLIQFQNNGVVDDSQLPKDRFSAERLKGVDSTLKIQPAKLEDSAVYLCASSSQWASGSTPDTQYFGPGTRLTVL.